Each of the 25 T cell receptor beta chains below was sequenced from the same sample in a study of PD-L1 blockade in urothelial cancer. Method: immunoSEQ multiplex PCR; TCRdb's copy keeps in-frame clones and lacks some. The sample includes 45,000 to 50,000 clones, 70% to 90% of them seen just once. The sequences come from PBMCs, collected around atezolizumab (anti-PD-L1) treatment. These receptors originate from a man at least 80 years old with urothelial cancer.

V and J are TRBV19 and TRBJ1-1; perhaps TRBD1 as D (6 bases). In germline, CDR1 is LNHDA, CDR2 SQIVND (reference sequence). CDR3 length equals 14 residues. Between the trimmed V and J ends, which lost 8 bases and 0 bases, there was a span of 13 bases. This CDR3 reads CASRNRVMNTEAFF. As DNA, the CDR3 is TGTGCCAGTCGTAACAGGGTGATGAACACTGAAGCTTTCTTT.

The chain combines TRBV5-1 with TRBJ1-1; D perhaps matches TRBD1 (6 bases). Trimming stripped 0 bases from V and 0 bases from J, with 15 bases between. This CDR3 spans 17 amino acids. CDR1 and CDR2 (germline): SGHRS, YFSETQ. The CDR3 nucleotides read TGCGCCAGCAGCTTGGTTCCCGCCGGGACACTGAACACTGAAGCTTTCTTT. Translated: CASSLVPAGTLNTEAFF. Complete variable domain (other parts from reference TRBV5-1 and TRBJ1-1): KAGVTQTPRYLIKTRGQQVTLSCSPISGHRSVSWYQQTPGQGLQFLFEYFSETQRNKGNFPGRFSGRQFSNSRSEMNVSTLELGDSALYLCASSLVPAGTLNTEAFFGQGTRLTVV.

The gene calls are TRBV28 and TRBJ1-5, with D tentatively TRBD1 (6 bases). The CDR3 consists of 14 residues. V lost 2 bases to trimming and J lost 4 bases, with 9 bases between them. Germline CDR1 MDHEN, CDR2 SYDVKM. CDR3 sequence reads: CASSLGQSNQPQHF. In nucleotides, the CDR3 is TGTGCCAGCAGTTTAGGACAGAGTAATCAGCCCCAGCATTTT. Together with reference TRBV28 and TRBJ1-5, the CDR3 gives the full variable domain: DVKVTQSSRYLVKRTGEKVFLECVQDMDHENMFWYRQDPGLGLRLIYFSYDVKMKEKGDIPEGYSVSREKKERFSLILESASTNQTSMYLCASSLGQSNQPQHFGDGTRLSIL.

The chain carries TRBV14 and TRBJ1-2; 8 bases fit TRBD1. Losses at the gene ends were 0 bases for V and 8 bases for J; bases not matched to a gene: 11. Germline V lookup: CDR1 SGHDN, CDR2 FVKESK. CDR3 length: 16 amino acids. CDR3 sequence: CASSQDYGTGTRGYTF. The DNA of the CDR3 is TGTGCCAGCAGCCAAGATTATGGGACAGGTACTAGGGGCTACACCTTC. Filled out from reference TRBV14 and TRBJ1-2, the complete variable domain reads EAGVTQFPSHSVIEKGQTVTLRCDPISGHDNLYWYRRVMGKEIKFLLHFVKESKQDESGMPNNRFLAERTGGTYSTLKVQPAELEDSGVYFCASSQDYGTGTRGYTFGSGTRLTVV.

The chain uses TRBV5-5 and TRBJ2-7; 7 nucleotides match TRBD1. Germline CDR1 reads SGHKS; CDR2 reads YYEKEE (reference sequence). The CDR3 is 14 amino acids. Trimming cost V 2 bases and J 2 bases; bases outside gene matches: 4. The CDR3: CASSFGQVAYEQYF. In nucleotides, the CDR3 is TGTGCCAGCAGCTTCGGACAGGTGGCCTACGAGCAGTACTTC. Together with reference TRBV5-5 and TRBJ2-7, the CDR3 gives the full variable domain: DAGVTQSPTHLIKTRGQQVTLRCSPISGHKSVSWYQQVLGQGPQFIFQYYEKEERGRGNFPDRFSARQFPNYSSELNVNALLLGDSALYLCASSFGQVAYEQYFGPGTRLTVT.

In DNA form, the CDR3 reads TGTGCCAGTAGTATCATCGGACAGGGGGCTAACTATGGCTACACCTTC. Translating it yields CASSIIGQGANYGYTF. J is TRBJ1-2 and V is TRBV19; the match to TRBD1 covers 10 bases. Germline V lookup: CDR1 LNHDA, CDR2 SQIVND (reference sequence). This CDR3 region has 16 residues. J lost 0 bases, V lost 3 bases, and 4 bases had no gene match. The complete variable domain, with remaining parts taken from reference TRBV19 and TRBJ1-2, reads DGGITQSPKYLFRKEGQNVTLSCEQNLNHDAMYWYRQDPGQGLRLIYYSQIVNDFQKGDIAEGYSVSREKKESFPLTVTSAQKNPTAFYLCASSIIGQGANYGYTFGSGTRLTVV.

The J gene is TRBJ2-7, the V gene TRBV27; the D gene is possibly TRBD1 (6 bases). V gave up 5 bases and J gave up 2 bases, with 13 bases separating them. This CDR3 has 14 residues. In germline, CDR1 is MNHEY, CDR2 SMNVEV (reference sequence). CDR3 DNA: TGTGCCAGCAGTATAGCCGGGACAACCTACGAGCAGTACTTC. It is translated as CASSIAGTTYEQYF.

The CDR3 here is CSVEVVTGGTGEQYF. CDR3 bases: TGCAGCGTTGAAGTGGTGACGGGAGGTACAGGGGAGCAGTACTTC. The chain links TRBV29-1 to TRBJ2-7, with TRBD2 as a possible D gene (7 bases). V lost 1 base and J 7 bases, leaving 20 bases between the germline ends. The CDR3 is 15 residues long. Germline-derived CDR1 and CDR2 are SQVTM and ANQGSEA.

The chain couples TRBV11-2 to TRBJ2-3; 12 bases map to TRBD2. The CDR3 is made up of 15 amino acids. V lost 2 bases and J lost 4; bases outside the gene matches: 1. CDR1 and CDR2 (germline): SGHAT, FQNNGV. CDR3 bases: TGTGCCAGCAGCTTAACTAGCGGGAGGTCAGATACGCAGTATTTT. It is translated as CASSLTSGRSDTQYF.

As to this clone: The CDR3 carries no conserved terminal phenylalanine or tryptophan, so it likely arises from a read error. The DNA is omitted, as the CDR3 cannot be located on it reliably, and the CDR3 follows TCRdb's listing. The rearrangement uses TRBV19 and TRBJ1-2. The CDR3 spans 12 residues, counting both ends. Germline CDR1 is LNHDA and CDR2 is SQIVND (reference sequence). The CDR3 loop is CASSIIDGVPTV.

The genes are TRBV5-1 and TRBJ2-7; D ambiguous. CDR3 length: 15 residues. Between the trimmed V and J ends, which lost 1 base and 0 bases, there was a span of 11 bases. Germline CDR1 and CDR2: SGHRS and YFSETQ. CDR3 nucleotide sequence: TGCGCCAGCAGCTTGAGTGGCAGAAGCTCCTACGAGCAGTACTTC. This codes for CASSLSGRSSYEQYF.

Here the CDR3 DNA reads TGTGCCAGCAGCCCCCGACTGACGGGGGATACGCAGTATTTT. This encodes CASSPRLTGDTQYF. The chain couples TRBV11-2 to TRBJ2-3, with D maybe TRBD2 (5 bases). Germline CDR1 SGHAT, CDR2 FQNNGV. CDR3 size: 14 residues. The V and J ends lost 5 bases and 6 bases respectively, with 15 bases between them.

The chain's CDR3 is CASSLAGGQYF. The CDR3, as DNA: TGTGCCAGCAGCCTAGCGGGAGGCCAGTACTTC. The rearrangement joins TRBV11-2 to TRBJ2-7; 11 positions agree with TRBD2. Germline values: CDR1 SGHAT, CDR2 FQNNGV. The CDR3 consists of 11 residues. Unmatched junction bases numbered 1, after V lost 5 bases and J lost 10 bases.

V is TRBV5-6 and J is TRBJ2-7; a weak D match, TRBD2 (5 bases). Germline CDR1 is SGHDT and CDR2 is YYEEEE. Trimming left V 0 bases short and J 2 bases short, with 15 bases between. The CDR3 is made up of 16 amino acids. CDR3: CASSLGSAELTYEQYF. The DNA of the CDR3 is TGTGCCAGCAGCTTGGGGTCAGCGGAGCTCACCTACGAGCAGTACTTC.

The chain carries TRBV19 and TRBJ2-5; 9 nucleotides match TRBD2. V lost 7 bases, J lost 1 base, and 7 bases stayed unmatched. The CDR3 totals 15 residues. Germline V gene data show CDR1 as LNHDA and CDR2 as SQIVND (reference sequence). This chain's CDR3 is CASNLAGRAQETQYF. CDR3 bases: TGTGCCAGTAATCTAGCGGGACGAGCCCAAGAGACCCAGTACTTC.

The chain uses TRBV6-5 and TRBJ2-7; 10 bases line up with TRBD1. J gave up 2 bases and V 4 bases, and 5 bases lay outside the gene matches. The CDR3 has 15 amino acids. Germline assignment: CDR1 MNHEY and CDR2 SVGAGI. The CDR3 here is CASSSRDRGTYEQYF. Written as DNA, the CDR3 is TGTGCCAGCAGTTCTCGGGACAGGGGTACCTACGAGCAGTACTTC.

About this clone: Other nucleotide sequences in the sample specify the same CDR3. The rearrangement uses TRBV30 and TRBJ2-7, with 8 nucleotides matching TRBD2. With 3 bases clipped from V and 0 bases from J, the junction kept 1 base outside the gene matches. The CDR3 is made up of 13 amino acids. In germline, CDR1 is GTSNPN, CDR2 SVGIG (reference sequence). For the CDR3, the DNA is TGTGCCTGGAGGCTAGCGGGCTCCTACGAGCAGTACTTC. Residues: CAWRLAGSYEQYF.

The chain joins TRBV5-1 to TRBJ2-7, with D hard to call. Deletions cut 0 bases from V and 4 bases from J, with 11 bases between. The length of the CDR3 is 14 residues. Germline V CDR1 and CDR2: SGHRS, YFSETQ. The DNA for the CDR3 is TGCGCCAGCAGCTTGGAACCAGGAACGTACGAGCAGTACTTC. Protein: CASSLEPGTYEQYF.

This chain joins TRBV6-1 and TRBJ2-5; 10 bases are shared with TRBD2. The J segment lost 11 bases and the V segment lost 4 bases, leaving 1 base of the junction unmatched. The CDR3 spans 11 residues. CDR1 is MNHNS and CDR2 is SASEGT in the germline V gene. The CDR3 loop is CASSALAGQYF. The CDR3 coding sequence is TGTGCCAGCAGTGCACTAGCGGGACAGTACTTC.

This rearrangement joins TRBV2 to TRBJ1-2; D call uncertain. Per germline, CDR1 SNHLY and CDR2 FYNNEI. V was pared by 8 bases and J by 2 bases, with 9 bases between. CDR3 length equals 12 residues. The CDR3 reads CASEPSNYGYTF. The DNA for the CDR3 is TGTGCCAGCGAACCGAGCAACTATGGCTACACCTTC.

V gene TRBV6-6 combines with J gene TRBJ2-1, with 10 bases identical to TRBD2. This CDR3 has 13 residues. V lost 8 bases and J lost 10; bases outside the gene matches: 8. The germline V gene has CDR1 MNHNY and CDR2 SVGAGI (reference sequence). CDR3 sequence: CASEVAGGPEQFF. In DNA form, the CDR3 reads TGTGCCAGCGAGGTAGCGGGAGGCCCCGAGCAGTTCTTC.

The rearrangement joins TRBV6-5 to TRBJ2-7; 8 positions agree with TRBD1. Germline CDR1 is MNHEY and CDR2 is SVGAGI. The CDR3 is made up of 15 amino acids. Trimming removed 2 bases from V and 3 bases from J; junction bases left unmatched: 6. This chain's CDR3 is CASSYRAGGVYEQYF. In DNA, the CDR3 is TGTGCCAGCAGTTACAGGGCAGGGGGCGTCTACGAGCAGTACTTC.

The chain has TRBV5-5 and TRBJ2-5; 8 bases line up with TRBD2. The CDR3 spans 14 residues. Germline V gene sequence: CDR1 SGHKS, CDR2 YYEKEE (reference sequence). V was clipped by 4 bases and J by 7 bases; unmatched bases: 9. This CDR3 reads CASSPSGGLGTQYF. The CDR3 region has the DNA TGTGCCAGCAGCCCGTCGGGGGGGCTCGGGACCCAGTACTTC. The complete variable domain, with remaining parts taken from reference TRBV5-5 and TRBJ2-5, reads DAGVTQSPTHLIKTRGQQVTLRCSPISGHKSVSWYQQVLGQGPQFIFQYYEKEERGRGNFPDRFSARQFPNYSSELNVNALLLGDSALYLCASSPSGGLGTQYFGPGTRLLVL.

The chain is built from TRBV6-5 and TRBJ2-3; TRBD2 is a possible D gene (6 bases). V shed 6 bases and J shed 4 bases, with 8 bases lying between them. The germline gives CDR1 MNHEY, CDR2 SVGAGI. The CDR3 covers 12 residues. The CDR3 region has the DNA TGTGCCAGCAGCTCTAGCGCAGATACGCAGTATTTT. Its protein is CASSSSADTQYF.

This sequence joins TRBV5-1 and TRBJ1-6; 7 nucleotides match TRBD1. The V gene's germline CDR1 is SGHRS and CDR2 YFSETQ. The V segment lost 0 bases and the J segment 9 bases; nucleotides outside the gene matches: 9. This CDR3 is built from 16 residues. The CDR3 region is CASSLGGQTIGSPLHF. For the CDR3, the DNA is TGCGCCAGCAGCTTGGGGGGACAGACTATTGGTTCACCCCTCCACTTT.